The entry below describes one T cell receptor beta chain. Repertoires were generated with immunoSEQ multiplex PCR, while TCRdb's copy carries only in-frame clones and drops some. The sample shows nearly 350,000 clones, 85% to 90% of them seen only once. The Seattle patients, enrolled during active infection, were followed longitudinally. This entry belongs to a study of blood T cell repertoires in COVID-19. The CDR3 is 14 amino acids. J gave up 4 bases and V 2 bases, and 6 bases lay outside the gene matches. Germline V gene data show CDR1 as GTSNPN and CDR2 as SVGIG (reference sequence). The sequence came from a woman between 50 and 59 years old with COVID-19, enrolled during active disease. The rearrangement joins TRBV30 to TRBJ1-1, with 8 nucleotides matching TRBD1. What was sequenced was peripheral blood. The CDR3 region has the DNA TGTGCCTGGAGTCCGAGACAGGGGTTCACTGAAGCTTTCTTT. Its translation: CAWSPRQGFTEAFF.